The TCR beta chain under discussion was sequenced for a study of blood T cell repertoires in COVID-19. Looking at the study overall: Samples taken during acute and convalescent COVID-19 were collected in the United States, Italy and Spain.

Per the original data handling: Scientists estimated how many nucleated cells there were by amplifying reference gene primers. Produced via immunoSEQ multiplex PCR; TCRdb's table is partial and in-frame only. V, J and clone size were drawn from that table, and D and trimming were deduced from the DNA. Of more than 150,000 clones listed, 80% to 90% were seen once; the top ten hold 8% to 10%. V trimming: 3 bases; J trimming: 3 bases; junction bases outside the gene matches: 3. There are 14 residues in the CDR3. Germline V gene data show CDR1 as SGHTA and CDR2 as FQGTGA. The chain combines TRBV7-3 with TRBJ2-7, with 9 bases that match TRBD1. The receptor was isolated from a man aged 60-69 years with acute or convalescent COVID-19. The material sequenced was peripheral blood. CDR3 in DNA: TGTGCCAGCAGCTTGGGACAGGGAGTCTACGAGCAGTACTTC. Amino acid sequence: CASSLGQGVYEQYF.